This T cell receptor (beta chain) was sequenced in a study of radiotherapy plus CTLA-4 blockade in lung cancer. Turning to the study itself: Of all patients, approximately 17% responded objectively and 31% showed disease control. General study findings and limits: TCR clones originating in tumors grew in number in blood after radiotherapy plus ipilimumab.

It was focal radiation plus CTLA-4 blockade with ipilimumab that patients with chemo-refractory metastatic non-small-cell lung cancer received. Germline V gene data show CDR1 as SGHTA and CDR2 as FQGNSA. The germline V and J ends were trimmed by 3 bases and 2 bases, with 11 bases remaining between them. This CDR3 has 14 amino acids. Clones were sequenced by immunoSEQ multiplex PCR, and TCRdb holds only the in-frame ones, with some missing. The sample gives around 72,000 clones, around 80% of which show up once; under 9% is in the top ten. This clone was counted between two and nine times. The antigen is not known.

The rearrangement joins TRBV7-2 to TRBJ2-7; D tentatively reads TRBD1 or TRBD2 (5 bases each). The receptor was derived from a human donor with non-small cell lung cancer who had a complete response to radiotherapy plus ipilimumab. The sequences come from peripheral blood, collected from a patient treated with radiotherapy plus ipilimumab. This chain's CDR3 is CASSLGPIAYEQYF. Written as DNA, the CDR3 is TGTGCCAGCAGCTTGGGACCGATAGCCTACGAGCAGTACTTC. The variable domain in full, with the rest retrieved from reference TRBV7-2 and TRBJ2-7, is GAGVSQSPSNKVTEKGKDVELRCDPISGHTALYWYRQSLGQGLEFLIYFQGNSAPDKSGLPSDRFSAERTGGSVSTLTIQRTQQEDSAVYLCASSLGPIAYEQYFGPGTRLTVT.